The clone carrying this T cell receptor beta chain was observed at least ten times. Antigen specificity is unknown. The sample comes from a study of early T cells in non-severe SARS-CoV-2 infection. Overall study results and limits: A preference for anti-spike CD8 responses marked VDJdb matching, which missed private and CD4 specificities.

TCRdb ran MiXCR on the 5' RACE reads and lists one entry per CDR3 protein. The sample has more than 65,000 distinct CDR3 sequences, around 12% seen once. This clonotype originated in an adult who was a healthcare worker with PCR-confirmed SARS-CoV-2 infection or an uninfected control (not recorded which). Sequencing used whole blood.

DNA for the CDR3: TGCAGCGTTTCTTACAGAACCCTAGCCAAAAACATTCAGTACTTC. Translated, it gives CSVSYRTLAKNIQYF. The genes are TRBV29-1 and TRBJ2-4; no firm D call. Between the trimmed V and J ends, which lost 5 bases and 0 bases, there was a span of 14 bases. Germline V gene lookup returns CDR1 SQVTM and CDR2 ANQGSEA. The CDR3 has 15 amino acids.